Presented here are 9 T cell receptor beta chains from one specimen sequenced in a study of blood T cell repertoires in COVID-19. TCRdb's copy holds only in-frame clones and misses some; the assay was immunoSEQ multiplex PCR. This sample yields about 480,000 clones, of which 88% are seen a single time; approximately 1.8% belongs to the top ten. The sample taken for sequencing was PBMCs or T cells enriched from blood (not recorded which). The receptors were sampled from a woman in her forties who had recovered from COVID-19.

This chain connects TRBV18 to TRBJ1-1; unclear D gene. Germline V gene sequence: CDR1 KGHSH, CDR2 LQKENI. The CDR3 covers 13 residues. Trimming took off 0 bases at V and 7 bases at J, with 9 bases between the two ends. The CDR3 region is CASSPPMEGEAFF. The CDR3 region has the DNA TGTGCCAGCTCACCACCAATGGAGGGTGAAGCTTTCTTT.

This clone was detected a few times. V usage is TRBV3-1 (or the pseudogene TRBV3-2) and J usage is TRBJ1-4, with 9 bases lining up with TRBD1. This CDR3 comprises 16 residues. Germline V gene lookup returns CDR1 LGHDT and CDR2 YNNKEL (reference sequence). V was clipped by 5 bases and J by 7 bases; unmatched bases: 11. CDR3 coding DNA: TGTGCCAGCAGCTATCGACCGGGACAGGGCGTTGAAAAACTGTTTTTT. Its protein product is CASSYRPGQGVEKLFF.

The chain uses TRBV30 and TRBJ1-1; D is unclear. There are 11 residues in the CDR3. CDR1 is GTSNPN, CDR2 SVGIG, per germline (reference sequence). Trimming shortened V by 0 bases and J by 5 bases, and 4 bases separated the two germline ends. The CDR3 reads CAWSVYTEAFF. CDR3 nucleotides: TGTGCCTGGAGTGTTTATACTGAAGCTTTCTTT.

The chain recombines TRBV11-2 with TRBJ2-3; 7 bases line up with TRBD2. J lost 2 bases, V lost 5 bases, and 7 bases had no gene match. The CDR3 covers 15 residues. Per germline, CDR1 SGHAT and CDR2 FQNNGV. The CDR3 DNA follows: TGTGCCAGCAGCCGTAAAGCGGGGAACACAGATACGCAGTATTTT. As protein: CASSRKAGNTDTQYF.

V gene TRBV5-6 combines with J gene TRBJ1-2; 7 positions agree with TRBD1. Germline CDR1 and CDR2: SGHDT and YYEEEE. The CDR3 has 15 amino acids. Trimming at V came to 1 base and at J to 3 bases, leaving 6 bases not matched to a gene. The CDR3 DNA is TGTGCCAGCAGCTTGACTGGGACAGCCTACTATGGCTACACCTTC. It specifies CASSLTGTAYYGYTF.

V is TRBV6-5 and J is TRBJ2-3; D might be TRBD2 (6 bases). Trimming pared 1 base from V and 4 bases from J, leaving 9 bases between. There are 14 residues in the CDR3. Germline V gene data show CDR1 as MNHEY and CDR2 as SVGAGI. The CDR3 loop is CASSYFTGADTQYF. DNA of the CDR3: TGTGCCAGCAGTTACTTCACGGGGGCAGATACGCAGTATTTT.

This chain connects TRBV7-2 to TRBJ2-1, with 10 bases identical to TRBD1. Germline V gene data show CDR1 as SGHTA and CDR2 as FQGNSA. The J segment lost 6 bases and the V segment lost 4 bases, leaving 9 bases of the junction unmatched. The CDR3 length is 16 residues. CDR3 in amino acids: CASSSSTGGPFNEQFF. The CDR3 bases are TGTGCCAGCAGCTCCTCGACAGGGGGCCCCTTCAATGAGCAGTTCTTC.

This clone was found a few times. The DNA for the CDR3 is TGTGCCAGCAGCACCCTAGGGTCAGGGTACAATGAGCAGTTCTTC. Translated, it gives CASSTLGSGYNEQFF. This chain connects TRBV7-6 to TRBJ2-1, with D possibly TRBD1 on 5 matching bases. The CDR3 covers 15 residues. Trimming removed 5 bases from V and 4 bases from J, with 15 bases in between. The germline V gene has CDR1 SGHVS and CDR2 FNYEAQ.

This clone ranks as medium-sized. This sequence joins TRBV7-9 and TRBJ2-3; the match to TRBD1 covers 8 bases. V lost 5 bases and J lost 0; bases outside the gene matches: 4. Per germline, CDR1 SEHNR and CDR2 FQNEAQ (reference sequence). There are 15 residues in the CDR3. The CDR3 reads CASSLGQESTDTQYF. CDR3 DNA: TGTGCCAGCAGCCTGGGACAGGAAAGCACAGATACGCAGTATTTT. Together with reference TRBV7-9 and TRBJ2-3, the CDR3 gives the full variable domain: DTGVSQNPRHKITKRGQNVTFRCDPISEHNRLYWYRQTLGQGPEFLTYFQNEAQLEKSRLLSDRFSAERPKGSFSTLEIQRTEQGDSAMYLCASSLGQESTDTQYFGPGTRLTVL.